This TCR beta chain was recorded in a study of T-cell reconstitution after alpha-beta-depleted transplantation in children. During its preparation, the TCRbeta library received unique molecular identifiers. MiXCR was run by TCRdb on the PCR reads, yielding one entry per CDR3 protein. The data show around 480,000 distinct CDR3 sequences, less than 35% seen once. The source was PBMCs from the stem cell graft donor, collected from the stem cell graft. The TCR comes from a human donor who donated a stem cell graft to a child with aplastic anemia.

This chain's CDR3 is CASSFRQGRTEAFF. The CDR3 DNA reads TGTGCCAGCAGTTTTCGCCAGGGAAGAACTGAAGCTTTCTTT. The rearrangement uses TRBV27 and TRBJ1-1; maybe TRBD1 (5 bases). The CDR3 runs to 14 residues. From germline, CDR1 is MNHEY and CDR2 SMNVEV (reference sequence). V was clipped by 3 bases and J by 5 bases, with 13 bases between them.